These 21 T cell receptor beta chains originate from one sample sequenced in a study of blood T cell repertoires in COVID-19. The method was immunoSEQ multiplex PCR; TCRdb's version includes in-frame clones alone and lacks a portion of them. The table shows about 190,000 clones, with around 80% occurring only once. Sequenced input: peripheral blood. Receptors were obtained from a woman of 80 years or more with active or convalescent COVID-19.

DNA of the CDR3: TGTGCCAGCACCCTAGCGGGGGGGAGAGAAGAGACCCAGTACTTC. Translated: CASTLAGGREETQYF. This sequence joins TRBV28 and TRBJ2-5; 12 nucleotides line up with TRBD2. This CDR3 is 15 amino acids long. The V segment lost 7 bases and the J segment 3 bases; nucleotides outside the gene matches: 6. Germline lookup yields CDR1 MDHEN and CDR2 SYDVKM.

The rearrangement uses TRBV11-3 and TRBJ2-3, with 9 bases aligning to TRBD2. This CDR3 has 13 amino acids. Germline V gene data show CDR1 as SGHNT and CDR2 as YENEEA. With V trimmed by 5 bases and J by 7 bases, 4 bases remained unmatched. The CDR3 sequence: CASSPSGVNTQYF. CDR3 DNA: TGTGCCAGCAGCCCTAGCGGGGTGAATACGCAGTATTTT.

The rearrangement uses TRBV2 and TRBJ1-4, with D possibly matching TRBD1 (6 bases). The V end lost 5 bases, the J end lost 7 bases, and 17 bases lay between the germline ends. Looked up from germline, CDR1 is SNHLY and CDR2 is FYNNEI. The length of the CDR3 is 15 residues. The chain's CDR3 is CASSIGQSSPEKLFF. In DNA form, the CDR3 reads TGTGCCAGCAGTATCGGACAGTCGTCGCCTGAAAAACTGTTTTTT. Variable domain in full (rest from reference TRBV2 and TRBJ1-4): EPEVTQTPSHQVTQMGQEVILRCVPISNHLYFYWYRQILGQKVEFLVSFYNNEISEKSEIFDDQFSVERPDGSNFTLKIRSTKLEDSAMYFCASSIGQSSPEKLFFGSGTQLSVL.

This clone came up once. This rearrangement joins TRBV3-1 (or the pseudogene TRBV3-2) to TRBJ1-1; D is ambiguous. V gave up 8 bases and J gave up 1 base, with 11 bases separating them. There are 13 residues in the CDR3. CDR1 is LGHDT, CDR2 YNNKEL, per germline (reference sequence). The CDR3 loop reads CASHSRGNTEAFF. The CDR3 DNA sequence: TGTGCCAGCCACTCTCGGGGGAACACTGAAGCTTTCTTT.

In DNA form, the CDR3 reads TGTGCCAGCAGCCAAGGTCAGTCGGGACTAACGCAGTATTTT. Translation gives CASSQGQSGLTQYF. The V call is TRBV3-1 (or the pseudogene TRBV3-2), the J call TRBJ2-3; 7 bases map to TRBD2. Germline CDR1 is LGHDT and CDR2 is YNNKEL (reference sequence). V trimming: 1 base; J trimming: 9 bases; junction bases outside the gene matches: 7. CDR3 size: 14 residues.

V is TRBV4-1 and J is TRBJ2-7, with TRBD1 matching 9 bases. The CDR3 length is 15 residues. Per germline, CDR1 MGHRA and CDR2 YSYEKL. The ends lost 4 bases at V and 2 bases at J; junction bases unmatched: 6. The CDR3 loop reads CASSRGQGITYEQYF. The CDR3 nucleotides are TGCGCCAGCAGCCGGGGACAGGGCATTACCTACGAGCAGTACTTC.

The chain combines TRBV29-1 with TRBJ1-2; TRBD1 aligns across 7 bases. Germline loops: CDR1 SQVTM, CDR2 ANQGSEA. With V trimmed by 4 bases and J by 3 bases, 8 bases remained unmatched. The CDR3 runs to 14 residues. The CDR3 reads CSVGKGAQDYGYTF. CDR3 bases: TGCAGCGTTGGTAAGGGGGCGCAGGACTATGGCTACACCTTC.

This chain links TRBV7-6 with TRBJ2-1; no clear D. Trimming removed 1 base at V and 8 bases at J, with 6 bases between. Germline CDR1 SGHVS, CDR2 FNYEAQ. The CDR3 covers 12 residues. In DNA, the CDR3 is TGTGCCAGCAGCTTAGGGCTAGATGAGCAGTTCTTC. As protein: CASSLGLDEQFF.

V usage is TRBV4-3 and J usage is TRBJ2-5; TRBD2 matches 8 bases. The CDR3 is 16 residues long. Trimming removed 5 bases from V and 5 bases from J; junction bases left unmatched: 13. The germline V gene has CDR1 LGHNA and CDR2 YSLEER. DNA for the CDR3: TGCGCCAGCAGCGCGGGAACCCCGGGGGGGGCGGAGACCCAGTACTTC. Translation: CASSAGTPGGAETQYF.

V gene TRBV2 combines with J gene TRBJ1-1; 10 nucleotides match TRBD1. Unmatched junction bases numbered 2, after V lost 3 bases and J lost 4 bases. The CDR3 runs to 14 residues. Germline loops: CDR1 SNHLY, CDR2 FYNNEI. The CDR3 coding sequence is TGTGCCAGCAGTGATCGGACAGGGGGCACTGAAGCTTTCTTT. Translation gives CASSDRTGGTEAFF.

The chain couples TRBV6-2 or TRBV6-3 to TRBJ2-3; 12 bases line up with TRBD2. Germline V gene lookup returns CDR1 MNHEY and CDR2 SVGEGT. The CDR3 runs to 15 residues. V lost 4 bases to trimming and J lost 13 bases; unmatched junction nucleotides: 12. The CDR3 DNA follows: TGTGCCAGCAGTTCCTACCAGACTAGCGGGGGCCAGAAGTATTTT. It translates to CASSSYQTSGGQKYF.

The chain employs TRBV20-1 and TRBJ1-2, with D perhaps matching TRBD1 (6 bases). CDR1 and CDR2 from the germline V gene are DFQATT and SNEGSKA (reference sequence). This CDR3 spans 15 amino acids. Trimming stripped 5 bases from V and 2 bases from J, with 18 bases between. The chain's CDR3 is CSAGGGTHPNYGYTF. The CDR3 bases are TGCAGTGCTGGTGGGGGGACACACCCGAACTATGGCTACACCTTC.

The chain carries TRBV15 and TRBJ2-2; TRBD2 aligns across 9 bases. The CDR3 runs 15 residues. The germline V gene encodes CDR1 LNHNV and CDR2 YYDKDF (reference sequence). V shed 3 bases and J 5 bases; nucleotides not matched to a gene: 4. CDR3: CATSSVRGGTGELFF. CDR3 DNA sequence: TGTGCCACCAGCAGTGTGCGGGGGGGAACCGGGGAGCTGTTTTTT.

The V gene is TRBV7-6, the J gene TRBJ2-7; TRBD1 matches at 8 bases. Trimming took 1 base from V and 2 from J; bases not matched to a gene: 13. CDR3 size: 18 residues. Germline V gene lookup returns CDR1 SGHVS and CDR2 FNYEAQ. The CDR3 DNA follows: TGTGCCAGCAGCTTAGACGTAGTTTCGGGACAGGATACCTACGAGCAGTACTTC. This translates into CASSLDVVSGQDTYEQYF.

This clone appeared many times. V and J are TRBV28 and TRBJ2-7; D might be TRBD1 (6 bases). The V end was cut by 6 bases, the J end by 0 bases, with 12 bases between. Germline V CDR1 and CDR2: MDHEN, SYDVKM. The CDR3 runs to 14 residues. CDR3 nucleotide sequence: TGTGCCAGCAGAAGGCAGGGGAGCTCCTACGAGCAGTACTTC. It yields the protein CASRRQGSSYEQYF.

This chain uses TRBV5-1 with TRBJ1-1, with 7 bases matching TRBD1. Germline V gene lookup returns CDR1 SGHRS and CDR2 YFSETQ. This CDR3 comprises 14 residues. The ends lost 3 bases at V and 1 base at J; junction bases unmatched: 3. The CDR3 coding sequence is TGCGCCAGCAGCTCGGGACAGCCGAACACTGAAGCTTTCTTT. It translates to CASSSGQPNTEAFF.

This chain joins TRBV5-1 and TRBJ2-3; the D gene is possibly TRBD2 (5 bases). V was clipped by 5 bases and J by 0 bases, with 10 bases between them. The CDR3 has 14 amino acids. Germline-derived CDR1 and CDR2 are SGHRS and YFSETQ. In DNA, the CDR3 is TGCGCCAGCAGTGGTCCGGGAAGCACAGATACGCAGTATTTT. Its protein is CASSGPGSTDTQYF. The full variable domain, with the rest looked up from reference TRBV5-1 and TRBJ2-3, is KAGVTQTPRYLIKTRGQQVTLSCSPISGHRSVSWYQQTPGQGLQFLFEYFSETQRNKGNFPGRFSGRQFSNSRSEMNVSTLELGDSALYLCASSGPGSTDTQYFGPGTRLTVL.

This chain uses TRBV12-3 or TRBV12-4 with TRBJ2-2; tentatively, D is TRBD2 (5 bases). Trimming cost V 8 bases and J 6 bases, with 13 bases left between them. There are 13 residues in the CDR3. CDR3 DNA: TGTGCCAGCTATCCCCGGGGTCCCGGGGAGCTGTTTTTT. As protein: CASYPRGPGELFF.

This CDR3 reads CAITGLTGDRSSYEQYF. The CDR3 DNA sequence: TGTGCCATCACCGGGTTGACAGGGGACAGGAGCTCCTACGAGCAGTACTTC. V gene TRBV10-3 combines with J gene TRBJ2-7; TRBD1 aligns across 8 bases. The J segment lost 0 bases and the V segment lost 7 bases, leaving 14 bases of the junction unmatched. CDR1 and CDR2 (germline): ENHRY, SYGVKD. This CDR3 has 17 amino acids.

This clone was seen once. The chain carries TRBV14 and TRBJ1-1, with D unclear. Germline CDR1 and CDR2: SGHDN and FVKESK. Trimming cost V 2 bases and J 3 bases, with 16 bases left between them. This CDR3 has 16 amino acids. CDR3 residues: CASSQRFKAGYTEAFF. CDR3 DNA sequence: TGTGCCAGCAGCCAACGATTCAAGGCGGGTTACACTGAAGCTTTCTTT.

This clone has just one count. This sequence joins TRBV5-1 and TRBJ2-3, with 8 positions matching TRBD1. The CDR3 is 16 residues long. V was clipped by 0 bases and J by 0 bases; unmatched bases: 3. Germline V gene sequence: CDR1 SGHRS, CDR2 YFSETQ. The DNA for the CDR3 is TGCGCCAGCAGCTTGGGGACAGGGTTCAGCACAGATACGCAGTATTTT. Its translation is CASSLGTGFSTDTQYF.